This T cell receptor beta chain was sequenced in a study of blood T cells in healthy people across ages. The study's findings and limits: Both naive CD4+ cell counts and diversity were greater in long-lived donors than in aged donors.

Alongside a J-beta primer mix, a sample-barcoded 5' primer served in a second PCR lasting about 7 to 12 cycles. TCRdb used MiXCR to reprocess the 5' RACE reads, holding one entry per CDR3 protein. The repertoire holds some 800,000 distinct CDR3 sequences, with around 42% as singletons. Details on this clonotype: Its target is unknown.

Looked up from germline, CDR1 is SGHTA and CDR2 is FQGNSA. Trimming shortened V by 5 bases and J by 10 bases, and 15 bases separated the two germline ends. The CDR3 totals 14 residues. All donors came from Russia, were Caucasian and healthy, and spanned ages about 6 to 100. Collection of 8.5 to 10 milliliters of peripheral blood was performed for each donor. The sample comprised blood. This chain uses TRBV7-2 with TRBJ1-6; tentatively, D is TRBD1 (6 bases). The TCR originated in a man aged 55-75 years in good health. CDR3 sequence (DNA): TGTGCCAGCAGCCACAGGGTGCCGGGATCACCCCTCCACTTT. It yields the protein CASSHRVPGSPLHF.